Listed below are T cell receptor beta chains from one sample, sequenced in a study of cytomegalovirus exposure and HLA in healthy donors. Assay used: immunoSEQ multiplex PCR; TCRdb lists only in-frame clones, some missing. This sample carries roughly 150,000 clones, about three quarters of them seen once, and the ten largest clones take roughly 10%. Material for sequencing was PBMCs. These receptors all stem from a man aged 30 to 45 in good health and CMV-seropositive. CDR3s include the opening cysteine and the closing phenylalanine or tryptophan. The D gene is left open where the match is weak. Expanded clones are given a class, and other clones once, few, many or no size at all.

j_call clone_size d_call cdr3_length v_call cdr3_nt cdr3_aa
TRBJ1-1 few TRBD1 15 TRBV11-2 TGTGCCAGCAGATCCGGGACAGAGCTGAACACTGAAGCTTTCTTT CASRSGTELNTEAFF
TRBJ2-3 - TRBD1 15 TRBV11-1 TGTGCCAGCAGCTTACTGGGGACAGGCACAGATACGCAGTATTTT CASSLLGTGTDTQYF
TRBJ2-7 - TRBD2 15 TRBV7-3 TGTGCCAGCAGCCAAACTAGCGGGCCTTCCTACGAGCAGTACTTC CASSQTSGPSYEQYF
TRBJ1-2 - - 11 TRBV19 TGTGCCAGTAGTCTCGGGAAGGGTCTTGCCTTC CASSLGKGLAF
TRBJ2-7 - TRBD1 14 TRBV4-1 TGCGCCAGCAGCCACTCCGGGACAGGGTACGAGCAGTACTTC CASSHSGTGYEQYF
TRBJ2-1 few TRBD2 17 TRBV2 TGTGCCAGCAGAGATGGTGGGACTAGCGGGTCCTACAATGAGCAGTTCTTC CASRDGGTSGSYNEQFF
TRBJ2-6 - - 17 TRBV9 TGTGCCAGCAGCGGGATGACAGGACCATCTGGGGCCAACGTCCTGACTTTC CASSGMTGPSGANVLTF
TRBJ1-1 - - 14 TRBV7-3 TGTGCCAGCAGCGCAGGGACGGGGGACACTGAAGCTTTCTTT CASSAGTGDTEAFF
TRBJ2-3 - TRBD2 15 TRBV2 TGTGCCAGCAACGCTAAGGACGGGGGGGCAGATACGCAGTATTTT CASNAKDGGADTQYF
TRBJ1-2 - - 15 TRBV5-1 TGCGCCAGCAGCCGCGGCCTCGATTACGACTATGGCTACACCTTC CASSRGLDYDYGYTF
TRBJ2-3 few TRBD1 14 TRBV29-1 TGCAGCGGAGGGACAGGGGGTGTAGTAGATACGCAGTATTTT CSGGTGGVVDTQYF
TRBJ2-7 - TRBD2 15 TRBV11-2 TGTGCCAGCAGCACAGGGAGCGGGAGTCTCTACGAGCAGTACTTC CASSTGSGSLYEQYF
TRBJ2-7 - - 15 TRBV23-1 TGCGCCAGCAGTCAATCGAGTTACAGGACCTACGAGCAGTACTTC CASSQSSYRTYEQYF
TRBJ2-1 once - 15 TRBV7-9 TGTGCCAGCAGCCGGGACTCGGCGACCTACAATGAGCAGTTCTTC CASSRDSATYNEQFF
TRBJ2-3 - - 16 TRBV5-1 TGCGCCAGCAGCTTGTTGCGCGGGTCCTCCACAGATACGCAGTATTTT CASSLLRGSSTDTQYF
TRBJ2-1 - TRBD2 17 TRBV7-9 TGTGCCAGCAGCTTGCCTTGGACTAGCGGGGACTACAATGAGCAGTTCTTC CASSLPWTSGDYNEQFF
TRBJ2-7 - - 14 TRBV11-2 TGTGCCAGCAGCTTCGGCGGGAACCCCTACGAGCAGTACTTC CASSFGGNPYEQYF
TRBJ2-7 - TRBD2 14 TRBV6-6 TGTGCCAGCAGTTATGTCGGGAGGGCCTACGAGCAGTACTTC CASSYVGRAYEQYF
TRBJ1-2 - - 14 TRBV19 TGTGCCAGCCGTCGTGGGGGCGGAGACTATGGCTACACCTTC CASRRGGGDYGYTF
TRBJ2-3 - TRBD2 17 TRBV30 TGTGCCTGGAAGAGCTGGGCGGCTAGCGGGCCCAGGGATACGCAGTATTTT CAWKSWAASGPRDTQYF
TRBJ2-7 - TRBD2 15 TRBV19 TGTGCCAGTAGTATGACTAGCGGGAAAGTCTACGAGCAGTACTTC CASSMTSGKVYEQYF
TRBJ1-2 - - 15 TRBV5-5 TGTGCCAGCAGCTCACTCCAAATAGACAGGTCTGGCTACACCTTC CASSSLQIDRSGYTF
TRBJ2-1 - TRBD2 14 TRBV18 TGTGCCAGCTCACCCACTAGCGGGAGCAATGAGCAGTTCTTC CASSPTSGSNEQFF
TRBJ1-6 - - 14 TRBV5-1 TGCGCCAGCAGCTTGGGGGGCGCGAATTCACCCCTCCACTTT CASSLGGANSPLHF
TRBJ2-7 - TRBD1 16 TRBV28 TGTGCCAGCAGTCCCTCGGGACAGGGCCGCTCCTACGAGCAGTACTTC CASSPSGQGRSYEQYF
TRBJ2-7 - - 13 TRBV27 TGTGCCAGCAGTTTAGGTAAGGAGAACGAGCAGTACTTC CASSLGKENEQYF
TRBJ2-7 - - 12 TRBV19 TGTGCCAGTAGTAAAGGGGTGCCCGAGCAGTACTTC CASSKGVPEQYF
TRBJ2-3 few - 14 TRBV19 TGTGCCAGTAGGCGGGACCGAACCACAGATACGCAGTATTTT CASRRDRTTDTQYF
TRBJ1-6 few TRBD1 14 TRBV19 TGTGCCAGTAGCCTCGACAGGGATAATTCACCCCTCCACTTT CASSLDRDNSPLHF
TRBJ2-1 few - 13 TRBV28 TGTGCCAGCAGACGGACAGTTTACAATGAGCAGTTCTTC CASRRTVYNEQFF
TRBJ2-7 few TRBD2 16 TRBV27 TGTGCCAGCAGTTTAGTATCGGGACTAGCGGGAGACGAGCAGTACTTC CASSLVSGLAGDEQYF
TRBJ2-3 few TRBD1 14 TRBV28 TGTGCCAGCAGACCGGGACAGGTGGGGGATACGCAGTATTTT CASRPGQVGDTQYF
TRBJ2-1 - - 11 TRBV5-1 TGCGCCAGCAGCTTGCACTATGAGCAGTTCTTC CASSLHYEQFF
TRBJ1-2 - TRBD1 15 TRBV6-1 TGTGCCAGCAGTGGGACAGGGGCCGGAGCTTATGGCTACACCTTC CASSGTGAGAYGYTF
TRBJ2-4 many - 16 TRBV6-5 TGTGCCAGCAGTTACTCGCCCTCAGGATCCAAAAACATTCAGTACTTC CASSYSPSGSKNIQYF
TRBJ1-1 - - 15 TRBV14 TGTGCCAGCAGCTCCCCCGAAAGGGGGTGGACTGAAGCTTTCTTT CASSSPERGWTEAFF
TRBJ1-1 few - 11 TRBV5-1 TGCGCCAGCAGGTTAGAAACTGAAGCTTTCTTT CASRLETEAFF
TRBJ2-2 - TRBD1 16 TRBV5-4 TGTGCCAGCAGCTTGGGACAGGGGGCCAGAACCGGGGAGCTGTTTTTT CASSLGQGARTGELFF
TRBJ2-1 - TRBD2 18 TRBV10-3 TGTGCCATCACGGGGTCTAGCGGGAGAACGGACTCCTACAATGAGCAGTTCTTC CAITGSSGRTDSYNEQFF
TRBJ2-2 - - 16 TRBV5-1 TGCGCCAGCAGCCTGGAAGGCGGGACTCACACCGGGGAGCTGTTTTTT CASSLEGGTHTGELFF
TRBJ1-1 - - 10 TRBV2 TGTGTATCACGGTACACTGAAGCTTTCTTT CVSRYTEAFF